In its sample, the clone carrying this T cell receptor beta chain was seen once. Antigen unknown. The data originate from a study of shared clonotypes between healthy human individuals. Study-wide results and limits: Donor clonotype sharing was expected to depend on sequencing depth.

With ten immunoSEQ deep assay plates, unsorted PBMC DNA underwent sequencing. Data came from immunoSEQ multiplex PCR; TCRdb stores just in-frame clones and leaves some out. The sample contains about 490,000 clones, roughly 78% of which appear only once. The donors were all Caucasian adults (living in Nashville, Tennessee). Researchers drew on some 97 million PBMCs for genomic DNA from unsorted samples. The length of the CDR3 is 14 residues. Trimming removed 5 bases from V and 16 bases from J; junction bases left unmatched: 17. Germline V gene sequence: CDR1 SGHTA, CDR2 FQGNSA. This TCR derives from a middle-aged woman in good health. Some clones in this sample may be carry-over from other donors' samples. V gene TRBV7-2 combines with J gene TRBJ2-1; 7 bases fit TRBD2. Sequencing input: PBMCs. CDR3 DNA: TGTGCCAGCAGCCTAACAGGAGGAGGCGGGAGAATCTTCTTC. Translated: CASSLTGGGGRIFF.